Below, 5 T cell receptor beta chains from the same sample are listed, as sequenced in a study of identical twins. TCRdb recomputed calls from the 5' RACE reads with MiXCR, one row per CDR3 protein. The sample carries fewer than 250,000 distinct CDR3 sequences, about 7% recorded once. The same sample was also used in a study of yellow fever vaccine responses in identical twins.

The specimen was memory (CD45RO+) T cells sorted from blood. These receptors all stem from a woman aged 18-29 years in good health.

This clonotype occurred a few times. The V gene is TRBV7-8, the J gene TRBJ2-2; TRBD1 might be the D (7 bases). Germline V CDR1 and CDR2: SGHVS, FQNEAQ. Trimming took off 4 bases at V and 6 bases at J, with 12 bases between the two ends. The CDR3 consists of 14 residues. DNA of the CDR3: TGTGCCAGCAGCTCCAGGGGGGACGCCGGGGAGCTGTTTTTT. Translation gives CASSSRGDAGELFF.

This chain connects TRBV6-4 to TRBJ2-3, with 13 bases that match TRBD2. This CDR3 spans 15 amino acids. The V gene end was trimmed by 6 bases and the J gene end by 4 bases; junction bases not matched to a gene: 4. The V gene's germline CDR1 is MRHNA and CDR2 SNTAGT. CDR3 residues: CASSITSGGADTQYF. The CDR3 DNA reads TGTGCCAGCAGCATAACTAGCGGGGGGGCAGATACGCAGTATTTT.

This clonotype was detected many times. The chain links TRBV10-3 to TRBJ2-5; 7 bases map to TRBD1. The CDR3 spans 16 residues. Germline CDR1 and CDR2: ENHRY and SYGVKD. J lost 2 bases, V lost 1 base, and 7 bases had no gene match. The DNA of the CDR3 is TGTGCCATCAGTGAGTTAAGGGACAGCTCTCAAGAGACCCAGTACTTC. Encoded protein: CAISELRDSSQETQYF.

The chain uses TRBV28 and TRBJ2-7; TRBD1 aligns across 7 bases. The germline CDR1 and CDR2 sequences are MDHEN and SYDVKM. The ends lost 5 bases at V and 5 bases at J; junction bases unmatched: 12. This CDR3 spans 15 amino acids. The CDR3 nucleotides read TGTGCCAGCAGTAAGCCAGGGGGTTTATTGGACGAGCAGTACTTC. This encodes CASSKPGGLLDEQYF.

This clonotype has more than one count but fewer than ten. V is TRBV5-1 and J is TRBJ1-1, with unresolved D. The CDR3 covers 15 residues. Germline V CDR1 and CDR2: SGHRS, YFSETQ. V dropped 0 bases and J dropped 2 bases, with 11 bases sitting between them. The CDR3 loop reads CASSLVGVGNTEAFF. CDR3 sequence (DNA): TGCGCCAGCAGCTTGGTCGGGGTCGGAAACACTGAAGCTTTCTTT.